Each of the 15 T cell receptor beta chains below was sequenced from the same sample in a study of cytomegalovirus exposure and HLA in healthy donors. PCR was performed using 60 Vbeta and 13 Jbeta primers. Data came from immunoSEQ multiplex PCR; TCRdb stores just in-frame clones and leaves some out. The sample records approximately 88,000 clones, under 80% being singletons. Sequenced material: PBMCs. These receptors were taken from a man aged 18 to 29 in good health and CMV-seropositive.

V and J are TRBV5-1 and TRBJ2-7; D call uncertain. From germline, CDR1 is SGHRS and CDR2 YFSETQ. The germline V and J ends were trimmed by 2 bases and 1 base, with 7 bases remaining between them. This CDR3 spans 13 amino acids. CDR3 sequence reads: CASSFRVSYEQYF. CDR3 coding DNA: TGCGCCAGCAGCTTCCGAGTTTCCTACGAGCAGTACTTC.

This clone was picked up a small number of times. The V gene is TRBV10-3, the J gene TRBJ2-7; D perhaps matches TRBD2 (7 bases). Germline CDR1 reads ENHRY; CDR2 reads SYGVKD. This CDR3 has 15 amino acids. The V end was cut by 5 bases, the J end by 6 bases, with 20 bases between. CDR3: CAISYEGGGGSEQYF. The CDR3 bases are TGTGCCATCAGTTACGAGGGGGGGGGTGGGTCCGAGCAGTACTTC.

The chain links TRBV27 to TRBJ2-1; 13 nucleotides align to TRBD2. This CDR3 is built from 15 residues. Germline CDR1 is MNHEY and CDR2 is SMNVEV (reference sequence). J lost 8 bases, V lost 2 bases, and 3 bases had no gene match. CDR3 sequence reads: CASSLRTSGSDEQFF. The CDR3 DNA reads TGTGCCAGCAGTTTACGGACTAGCGGGAGTGATGAGCAGTTCTTC.

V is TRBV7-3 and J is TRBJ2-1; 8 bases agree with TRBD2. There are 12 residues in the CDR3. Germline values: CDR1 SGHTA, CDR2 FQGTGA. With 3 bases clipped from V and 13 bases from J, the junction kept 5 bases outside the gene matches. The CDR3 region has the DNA TGTGCCAGCAGCTTCACTAGCGGCCTACAGTTCTTC. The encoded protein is CASSFTSGLQFF.

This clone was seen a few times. The CDR3 bases are TGTGCCAGCAGCGGATACAGGGGTGGCACTGAAGCTTTCTTT. This sequence encodes CASSGYRGGTEAFF. This chain connects TRBV6-5 to TRBJ1-1; 7 nucleotides agree with TRBD1. Germline loops: CDR1 MNHEY, CDR2 SVGAGI. J gave up 4 bases and V 6 bases, and 8 bases lay outside the gene matches. The CDR3 contains 14 residues.

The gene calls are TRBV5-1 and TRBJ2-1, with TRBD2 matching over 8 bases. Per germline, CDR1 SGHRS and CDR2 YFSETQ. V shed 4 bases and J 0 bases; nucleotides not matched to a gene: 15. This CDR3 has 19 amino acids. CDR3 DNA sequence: TGCGCCAGCAGCCCCGTCGCTAGCGGGCACCTGAGCTCCTACAATGAGCAGTTCTTC. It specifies CASSPVASGHLSSYNEQFF.

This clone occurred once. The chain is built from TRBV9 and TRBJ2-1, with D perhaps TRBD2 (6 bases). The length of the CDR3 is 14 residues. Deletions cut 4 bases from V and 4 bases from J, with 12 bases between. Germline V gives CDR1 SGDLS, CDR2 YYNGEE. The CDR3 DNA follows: TGTGCCAGCAGCCGAGATCGGGGGTACAATGAGCAGTTCTTC. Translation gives CASSRDRGYNEQFF.

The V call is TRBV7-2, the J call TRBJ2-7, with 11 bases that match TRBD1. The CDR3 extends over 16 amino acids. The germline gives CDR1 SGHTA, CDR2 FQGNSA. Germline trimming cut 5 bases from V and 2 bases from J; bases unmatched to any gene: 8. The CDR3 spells CASSPRGQGATYEQYF. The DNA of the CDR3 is TGTGCCAGCAGCCCACGAGGACAGGGGGCAACCTACGAGCAGTACTTC.

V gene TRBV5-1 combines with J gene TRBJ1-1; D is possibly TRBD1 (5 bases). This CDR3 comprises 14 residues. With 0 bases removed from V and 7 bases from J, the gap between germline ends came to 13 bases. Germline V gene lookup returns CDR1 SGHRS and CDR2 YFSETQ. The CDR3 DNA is TGCGCCAGCAGCTTGGGCCGGGGGAGTCGTGAAGCTTTCTTT. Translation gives CASSLGRGSREAFF.

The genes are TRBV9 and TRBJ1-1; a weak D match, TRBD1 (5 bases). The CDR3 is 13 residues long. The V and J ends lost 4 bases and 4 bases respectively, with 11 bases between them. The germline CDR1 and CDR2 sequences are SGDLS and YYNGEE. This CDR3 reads CASSFGGSTEAFF. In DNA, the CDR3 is TGTGCCAGCAGCTTTGGGGGGAGCACTGAAGCTTTCTTT.

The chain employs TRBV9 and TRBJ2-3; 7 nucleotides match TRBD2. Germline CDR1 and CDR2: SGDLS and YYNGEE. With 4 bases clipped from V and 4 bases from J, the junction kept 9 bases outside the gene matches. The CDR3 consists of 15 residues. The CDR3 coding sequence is TGTGCCAGCAGCAAGGGACTAACCTCTCCAGATACGCAGTATTTT. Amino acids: CASSKGLTSPDTQYF.

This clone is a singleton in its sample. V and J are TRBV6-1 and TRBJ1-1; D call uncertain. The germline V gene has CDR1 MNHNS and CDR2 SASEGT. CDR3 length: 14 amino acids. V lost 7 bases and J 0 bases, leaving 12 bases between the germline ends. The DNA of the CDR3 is TGTGCCAGCACAAGCGAGCTAGTGAACACTGAAGCTTTCTTT. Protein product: CASTSELVNTEAFF.

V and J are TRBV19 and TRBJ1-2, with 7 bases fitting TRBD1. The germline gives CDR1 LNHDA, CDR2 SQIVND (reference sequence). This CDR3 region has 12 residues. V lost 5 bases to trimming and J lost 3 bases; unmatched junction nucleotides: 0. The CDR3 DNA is TGTGCCAGTAGTCAGGGGGACTATGGCTACACCTTC. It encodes CASSQGDYGYTF. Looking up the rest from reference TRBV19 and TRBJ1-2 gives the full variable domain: DGGITQSPKYLFRKEGQNVTLSCEQNLNHDAMYWYRQDPGQGLRLIYYSQIVNDFQKGDIAEGYSVSREKKESFPLTVTSAQKNPTAFYLCASSQGDYGYTFGSGTRLTVV.

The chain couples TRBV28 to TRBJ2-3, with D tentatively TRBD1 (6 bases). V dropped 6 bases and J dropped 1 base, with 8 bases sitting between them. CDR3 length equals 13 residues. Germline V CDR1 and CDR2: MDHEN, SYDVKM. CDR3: CASRTGGTDTQYF. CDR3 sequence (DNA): TGTGCCAGCAGGACAGGAGGCACAGATACGCAGTATTTT.

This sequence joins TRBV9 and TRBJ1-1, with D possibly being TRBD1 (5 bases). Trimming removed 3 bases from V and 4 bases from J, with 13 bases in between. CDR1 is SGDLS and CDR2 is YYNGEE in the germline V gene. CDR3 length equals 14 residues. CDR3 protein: CASSGLLGGTEAFF. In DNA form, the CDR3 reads TGTGCCAGCAGCGGCCTGCTGGGGGGCACTGAAGCTTTCTTT.